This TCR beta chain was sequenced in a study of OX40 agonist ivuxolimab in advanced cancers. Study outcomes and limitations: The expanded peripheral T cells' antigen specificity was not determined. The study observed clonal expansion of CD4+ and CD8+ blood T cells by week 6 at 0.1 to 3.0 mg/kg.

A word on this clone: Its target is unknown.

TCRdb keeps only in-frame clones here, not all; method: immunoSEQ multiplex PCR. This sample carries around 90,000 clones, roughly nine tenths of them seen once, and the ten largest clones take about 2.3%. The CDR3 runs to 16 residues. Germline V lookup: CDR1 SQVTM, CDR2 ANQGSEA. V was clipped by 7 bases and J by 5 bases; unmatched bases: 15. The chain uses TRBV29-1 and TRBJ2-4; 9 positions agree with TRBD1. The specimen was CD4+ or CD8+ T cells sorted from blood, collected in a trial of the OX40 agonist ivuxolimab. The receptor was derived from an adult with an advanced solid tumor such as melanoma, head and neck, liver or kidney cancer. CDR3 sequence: CSASVGQGAPENIQYF. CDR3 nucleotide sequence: TGCAGCGCCTCCGTGGGACAGGGAGCCCCCGAAAACATTCAGTACTTC.